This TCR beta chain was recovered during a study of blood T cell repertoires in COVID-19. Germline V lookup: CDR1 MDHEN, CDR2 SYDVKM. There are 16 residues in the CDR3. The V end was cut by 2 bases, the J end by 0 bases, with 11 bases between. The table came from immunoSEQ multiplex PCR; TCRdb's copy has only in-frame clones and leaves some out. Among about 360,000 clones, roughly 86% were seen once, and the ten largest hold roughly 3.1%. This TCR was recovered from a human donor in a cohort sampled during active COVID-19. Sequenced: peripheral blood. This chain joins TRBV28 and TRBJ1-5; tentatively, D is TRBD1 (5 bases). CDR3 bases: TGTGCCAGCAGTTTACAGGGAAAGGTTAGCAATCAGCCCCAGCATTTT. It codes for CASSLQGKVSNQPQHF.